Below, 15 T cell receptor beta chains from the same sample are listed, as sequenced in a study of blood T cell repertoires in COVID-19 (dated by TCRdb to 2019 to 2021). Library construction relied on the immunoSEQ multiplex PCR assay. TCRdb provides this immuneACCESS table in a form limited to in-frame rearrangements. Some clones are lacking; in checked studies, under half of them reflect an unresolved V gene, and why the rest are absent is not known. The sample table records about 41,000 clones; around 86% of these occur just once. The ten largest account for 35% to 55% of the sample. Sequenced material: peripheral blood. The source of these receptors is a woman older than 75 with acute or convalescent COVID-19.

This chain connects TRBV5-1 to TRBJ2-4, with D unresolved. V lost 0 bases to trimming and J lost 14 bases, with 15 bases between them. This CDR3 is 13 amino acids long. CDR1 SGHRS and CDR2 YFSETQ come from the germline V gene. The CDR3 region is CASSLGPEALKYF. The CDR3 DNA reads as TGCGCCAGCAGCTTGGGTCCAGAGGCCCTTAAGTACTTC.

The CDR3 is CASSQGRQGDSPLHF. The CDR3 DNA reads TGTGCCAGCAGCCAAGGGCGGCAGGGTGATTCACCCCTCCACTTT. The rearrangement links TRBV7-3 to TRBJ1-6; a weak D match, TRBD1 (5 bases). Germline CDR1 SGHTA, CDR2 FQGTGA. This CDR3 has 15 amino acids. Trimming removed 5 bases from V and 8 bases from J, with 16 bases in between.

V gene TRBV7-2 combines with J gene TRBJ2-7, with unresolved D. Germline V CDR1 and CDR2: SGHTA, FQGNSA. V was trimmed by 3 bases and J by 3 bases, leaving 12 bases between them. The CDR3 spans 14 residues. This chain's CDR3 is CASSFETLYYEQYF. CDR3 DNA sequence: TGTGCCAGCAGCTTCGAGACACTCTACTACGAGCAGTACTTC.

DNA of the CDR3: TGTGCCAGCAGCACCGACAGGGGTGTCTATGGCTACACCTTC. It specifies CASSTDRGVYGYTF. V is TRBV6-5 and J is TRBJ1-2; 8 nucleotides agree with TRBD1. The J segment lost 4 bases and the V segment lost 6 bases, leaving 7 bases of the junction unmatched. Germline-derived CDR1 and CDR2 are MNHEY and SVGAGI. The CDR3 is made up of 14 amino acids.

J is TRBJ1-6 and V is TRBV28; 7 bases map to TRBD1. After removal of 5 bases from V and 10 bases from J, the junction contained 11 bases not matched to a gene. Germline V lookup: CDR1 MDHEN, CDR2 SYDVKM. The CDR3 has 15 residues. In DNA form, the CDR3 reads TGTGCCAGCAGTCCCCGGACAGGAGGATACTCACCCCTCCACTTT. It specifies CASSPRTGGYSPLHF.

This clone was recorded once. This chain links TRBV27 with TRBJ2-5; tentatively, D is TRBD1 (6 bases). V was trimmed by 5 bases and J by 3 bases, leaving 10 bases between them. Germline V gene sequence: CDR1 MNHEY, CDR2 SMNVEV (reference sequence). This CDR3 comprises 13 residues. CDR3 DNA: TGTGCCAGCAGTCCAACAGGGAAAGAGACCCAGTACTTC. It yields the protein CASSPTGKETQYF.

The chain carries TRBV5-5 and TRBJ1-1; 7 nucleotides agree with TRBD1. J gave up 3 bases and V 4 bases, and 9 bases lay outside the gene matches. Germline V gene lookup returns CDR1 SGHKS and CDR2 YYEKEE (reference sequence). The CDR3 length is 15 residues. The CDR3 loop reads CASSLSIQGYTEAFF. The CDR3 bases are TGTGCCAGCAGCCTTTCGATACAGGGGTACACTGAAGCTTTCTTT.

The chain has TRBV19 and TRBJ2-3; the match to TRBD1 covers 8 bases. Germline CDR1 and CDR2: LNHDA and SQIVND (reference sequence). V shed 6 bases, J shed 2 bases, and the junction held 4 bases outside the gene matches. CDR3 length equals 14 residues. CDR3 DNA: TGTGCCAGTAGCCGGGACAGGACCACAGATACGCAGTATTTT. It translates to CASSRDRTTDTQYF.

This chain joins TRBV11-2 and TRBJ1-6, with D maybe TRBD1 (6 bases). The CDR3 has 15 residues. The V end was cut by 5 bases, the J end by 10 bases, with 18 bases between. Germline V gene lookup returns CDR1 SGHAT and CDR2 FQNNGV. The CDR3 DNA is TGTGCCAGCAGCCTACTCTTGGACCAGGGGTCACCCCTCCACTTT. Translated, it gives CASSLLLDQGSPLHF.

V gene TRBV6-1 combines with J gene TRBJ2-1; tentatively, D is TRBD1 (6 bases). The ends were cut back, 2 bases at V and 1 base at J, with 9 bases in the middle. The germline gives CDR1 MNHNS, CDR2 SASEGT. CDR3 length: 15 amino acids. The DNA for the CDR3 is TGTGCCAGCAGTGAATACGACAGGTCCTACAATGAGCAGTTCTTC. Protein sequence: CASSEYDRSYNEQFF.

This CDR3 is CAWSAQTHSYEQYF. The CDR3 coding sequence is TGTGCCTGGAGTGCCCAGACACACTCCTACGAGCAGTACTTC. This chain uses TRBV30 with TRBJ2-7, with D unclear. Trimming removed 1 base from V and 0 bases from J, with 10 bases in between. In germline, CDR1 is GTSNPN, CDR2 SVGIG (reference sequence). This CDR3 is built from 14 residues.

The genes are TRBV6-4 and TRBJ2-3, with 9 bases that match TRBD2. The CDR3 length is 13 residues. Germline values: CDR1 MRHNA, CDR2 SNTAGT. J lost 2 bases, V lost 9 bases, and 3 bases had no gene match. The CDR3 sequence is CASSGGATDTQYF. The CDR3 nucleotides read TGTGCCAGTAGCGGGGGAGCCACAGATACGCAGTATTTT.

The gene calls are TRBV7-2 and TRBJ2-7; 9 positions match TRBD2. J was trimmed by 2 bases and V by 4 bases; bases with no gene match: 6. In germline, CDR1 is SGHTA, CDR2 FQGNSA. The CDR3 is 15 amino acids. The DNA of the CDR3 is TGTGCCAGCAGCTCCCAAGCGGGGGGCGCCTACGAGCAGTACTTC. Protein product: CASSSQAGGAYEQYF.

The chain joins TRBV6-2 or TRBV6-3 to TRBJ1-5; D is ambiguous. The CDR3 covers 12 residues. Germline values: CDR1 MNHEY, CDR2 SVGEGT. The V end was cut by 6 bases, the J end by 5 bases, with 8 bases between. CDR3 region: CASSPRDQPQHF. The DNA of the CDR3 is TGTGCCAGCAGCCCGCGGGATCAGCCCCAGCATTTT.

This clone was observed once. The CDR3 DNA sequence: TGCGCCAGCAGCTTGACGGGGGGTACCTATGGCTACACCTTC. This encodes CASSLTGGTYGYTF. The chain uses TRBV5-1 and TRBJ1-2; D is possibly TRBD1 (5 bases). V lost 1 base, J lost 4 bases, and 11 bases lay in between. The V gene's germline CDR1 is SGHRS and CDR2 YFSETQ. CDR3 size: 14 residues.